A single sample gave rise to the 11 T cell receptor beta chains below, sequenced in a study of T cell responses to AZD1222 COVID-19 vaccine. Method: immunoSEQ multiplex PCR; TCRdb's copy keeps in-frame clones and lacks some. The sample contains 100,000 to 150,000 clones, roughly 90% of which appear only once. The sequencing used peripheral blood, collected on day 0 of MenACWY control vaccination. The receptors here all came from an adult in good health.

The V and J genes are TRBV3-1 (or the pseudogene TRBV3-2) and TRBJ1-1, with 7 positions matching TRBD1. Germline V gene lookup returns CDR1 LGHDT and CDR2 YNNKEL (reference sequence). The trim removed 4 bases at V and 4 bases at J, leaving 6 bases unmatched. This CDR3 contains 14 residues. CDR3 protein: CASSPPGQITEAFF. The CDR3 bases are TGTGCCAGCAGCCCGCCGGGACAGATCACTGAAGCTTTCTTT.

The gene calls are TRBV6-5 and TRBJ1-2, with 10 bases that match TRBD1. CDR1 is MNHEY and CDR2 is SVGAGI in the germline V gene. The junction had 2 bases not matched to a gene; V was cut back by 5 bases and J by 2 bases. The CDR3 sequence is 14 residues long. The CDR3: CASSRTGGNYGYTF. DNA of the CDR3: TGTGCCAGCAGTCGGACAGGGGGAAACTATGGCTACACCTTC.

A word on this clone: Other DNA sequences of this sample code for an identical CDR3. The CDR3 region has the DNA TGCGCCAGCAGCTTGGTACAGGGAGGCACTGAAGCTTTCTTT. Translated, it gives CASSLVQGGTEAFF. The chain combines TRBV5-1 with TRBJ1-1, with D perhaps matching TRBD1 (6 bases). V lost 0 bases to trimming and J lost 4 bases, with 10 bases between them. This CDR3 region has 14 residues. Germline values: CDR1 SGHRS, CDR2 YFSETQ.

V usage is TRBV7-7 and J usage is TRBJ2-7; D is perhaps TRBD1 (5 bases). The CDR3 is made up of 15 amino acids. CDR1 and CDR2 from the germline V gene are SSHAT and FNYEAQ (reference sequence). Trimming stripped 4 bases from V and 4 bases from J, with 17 bases between. The CDR3 is CASSSPGQGLYEQYF. As DNA, the CDR3 is TGTGCCAGCAGCTCCCCCGGTCAGGGCCTTTACGAGCAGTACTTC.

The rearrangement links TRBV27 to TRBJ2-2; tentatively, D is TRBD1 (6 bases). CDR3 length equals 16 residues. Trimming cost V 3 bases and J 7 bases, with 18 bases left between them. Germline V gene lookup returns CDR1 MNHEY and CDR2 SMNVEV (reference sequence). CDR3 in amino acids: CASSLDPGRGVGELFF. The CDR3 bases are TGTGCCAGCAGTTTGGATCCAGGCAGGGGCGTCGGGGAGCTGTTTTTT.

In DNA, the CDR3 is TGTGCCAGCAGCTTAGGTAGCGGGAGTAGCCAAGAGACCCAGTACTTC. This sequence encodes CASSLGSGSSQETQYF. The J gene is TRBJ2-5, the V gene TRBV7-2; 9 nucleotides agree with TRBD2. This CDR3 is 16 amino acids long. Looked up from germline, CDR1 is SGHTA and CDR2 is FQGNSA. Trimming removed 1 base from V and 1 base from J; junction bases left unmatched: 4.

This clone was seen only a few times. The CDR3 sequence is CASSVNGRYNEQFF. CDR3 bases: TGTGCCAGCAGCGTAAACGGACGTTACAATGAGCAGTTCTTC. The chain carries TRBV9 and TRBJ2-1; unclear D gene. Germline CDR1 SGDLS, CDR2 YYNGEE. Trimming pared 1 base from V and 4 bases from J, leaving 9 bases between. The CDR3 totals 14 residues.

V usage is TRBV7-3 and J usage is TRBJ2-3, with D uncertain. The CDR3 extends over 15 amino acids. Germline CDR1 and CDR2: SGHTA and FQGTGA. Trimming shortened V by 5 bases and J by 6 bases, and 18 bases separated the two germline ends. The CDR3 DNA is TGTGCCAGCAGCCGAGAACGGGCGCGATTGGATACGCAGTATTTT. As protein: CASSRERARLDTQYF.

The chain carries TRBV9 and TRBJ1-1; 7 positions match TRBD1. Germline assignment: CDR1 SGDLS and CDR2 YYNGEE. This CDR3 contains 14 residues. Unmatched junction bases numbered 5, after V lost 4 bases and J lost 2 bases. DNA of the CDR3: TGTGCCAGCAGCCGGAACAGGGGAAACACTGAAGCTTTCTTT. Amino acids: CASSRNRGNTEAFF.

This clone was observed once. The gene calls are TRBV5-4 and TRBJ2-2; 7 bases line up with TRBD1. Germline V lookup: CDR1 SGHNT, CDR2 YYREEE (reference sequence). The CDR3 totals 17 residues. Trimming removed 4 bases from V and 1 base from J; junction bases left unmatched: 10. CDR3 protein: CASSRPGTEVNTGELFF. CDR3 coding DNA: TGTGCCAGCAGCCGCCCCGGGACAGAAGTGAACACCGGGGAGCTGTTTTTT.

The chain combines TRBV7-8 with TRBJ2-7, with 8 bases fitting TRBD2. J gave up 6 bases and V 5 bases, and 3 bases lay outside the gene matches. From germline, CDR1 is SGHVS and CDR2 FQNEAQ. This CDR3 has 12 residues. CDR3 region: CASSPGLGEQYF. CDR3 coding DNA: TGTGCCAGCAGCCCGGGACTAGGCGAGCAGTACTTC. Based on the CDR3 plus reference TRBV7-8 and TRBJ2-7, the full variable domain is GAGVSQSPRYKVAKRGQDVALRCDPISGHVSLFWYQQALGQGPEFLTYFQNEAQLDKSGLPSDRFFAERPEGSVSTLKIQRTQQEDSAVYLCASSPGLGEQYFGPGTRLTVT.